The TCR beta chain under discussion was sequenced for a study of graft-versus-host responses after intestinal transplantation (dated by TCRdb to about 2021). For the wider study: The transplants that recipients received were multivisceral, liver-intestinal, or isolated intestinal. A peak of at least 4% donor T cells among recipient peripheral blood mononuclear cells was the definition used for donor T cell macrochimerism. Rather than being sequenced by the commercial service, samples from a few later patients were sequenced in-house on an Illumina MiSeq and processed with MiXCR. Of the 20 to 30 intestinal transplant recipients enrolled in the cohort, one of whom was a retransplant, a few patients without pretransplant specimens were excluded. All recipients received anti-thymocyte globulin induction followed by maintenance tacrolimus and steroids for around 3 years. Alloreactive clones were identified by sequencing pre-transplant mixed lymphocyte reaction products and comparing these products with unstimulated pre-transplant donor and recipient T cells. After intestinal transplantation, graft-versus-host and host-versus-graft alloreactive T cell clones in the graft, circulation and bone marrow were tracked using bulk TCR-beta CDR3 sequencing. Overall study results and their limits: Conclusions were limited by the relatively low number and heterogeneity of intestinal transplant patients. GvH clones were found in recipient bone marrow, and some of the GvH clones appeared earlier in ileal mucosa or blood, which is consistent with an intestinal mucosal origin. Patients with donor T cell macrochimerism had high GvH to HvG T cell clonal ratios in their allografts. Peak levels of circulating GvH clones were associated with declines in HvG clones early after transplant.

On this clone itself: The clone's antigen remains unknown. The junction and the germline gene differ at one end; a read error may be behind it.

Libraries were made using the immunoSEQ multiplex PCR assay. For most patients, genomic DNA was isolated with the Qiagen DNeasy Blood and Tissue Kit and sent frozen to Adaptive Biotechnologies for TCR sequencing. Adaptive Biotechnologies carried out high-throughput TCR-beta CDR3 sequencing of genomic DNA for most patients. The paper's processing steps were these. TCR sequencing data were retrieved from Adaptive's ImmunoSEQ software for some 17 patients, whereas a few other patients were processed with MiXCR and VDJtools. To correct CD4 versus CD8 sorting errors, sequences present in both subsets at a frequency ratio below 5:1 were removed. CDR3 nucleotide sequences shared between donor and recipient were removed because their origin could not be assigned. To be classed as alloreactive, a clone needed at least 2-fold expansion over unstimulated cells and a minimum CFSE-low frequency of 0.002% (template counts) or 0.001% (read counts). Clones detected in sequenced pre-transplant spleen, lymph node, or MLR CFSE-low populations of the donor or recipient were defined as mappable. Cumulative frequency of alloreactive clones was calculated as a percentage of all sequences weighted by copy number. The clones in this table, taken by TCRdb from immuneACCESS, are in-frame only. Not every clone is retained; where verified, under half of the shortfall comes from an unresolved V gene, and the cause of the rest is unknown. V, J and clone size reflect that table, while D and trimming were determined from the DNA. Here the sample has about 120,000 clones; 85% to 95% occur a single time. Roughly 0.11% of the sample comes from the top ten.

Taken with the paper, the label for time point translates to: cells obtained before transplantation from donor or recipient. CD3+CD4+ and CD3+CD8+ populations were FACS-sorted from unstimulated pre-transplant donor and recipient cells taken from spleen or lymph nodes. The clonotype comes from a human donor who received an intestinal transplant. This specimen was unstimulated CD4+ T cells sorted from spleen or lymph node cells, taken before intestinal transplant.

The DNA sequence follows: TGTGCCAGCAGATTGGCAGGGGGCCGGTACACCGGGGAGCTGTTTTTT. This is translated as CASRLAGGRYTGELFF. This receptor chain uses TRBV5-6 and TRBJ2-2; the central 8 bases match TRBD1. From the germline V gene, CDR1 is SGHDT and CDR2 is YYEEEE. The CDR3 spans 16 residues, from the cysteine through the phenylalanine. The entry retains the CDR3 DNA only, 48 bases that are in frame from base 1.